The 21 T cell receptor beta chains in this list originate from one sample, sequenced in a study of blood T cell repertoires in COVID-19 (dated by TCRdb to about 2020). Libraries came from the immunoSEQ multiplex PCR assay. TCRdb carries this immuneACCESS record with in-frame sequences only. Its versions omit some clonotypes, under half of them owing to an unresolved V gene in the studies checked, with the rest unexplained. This sample holds around 340,000 clones; around nine tenths were observed only once. Less than 9% of the sample comes from the top ten. Specimen: peripheral blood. These receptors all stem from a woman aged 55-75 years with COVID-19, enrolled during active disease.

The chain links TRBV19 to TRBJ2-1; TRBD2 aligns across 12 bases. The germline CDR1 and CDR2 sequences are LNHDA and SQIVND (reference sequence). CDR3 size: 16 residues. V lost 6 bases and J lost 2; bases outside the gene matches: 5. CDR3 sequence (DNA): TGTGCCAGTAGCCCGGGACTAGCGGGCCCCTACAATGAGCAGTTCTTC. Translated: CASSPGLAGPYNEQFF.

The chain joins TRBV9 to TRBJ2-2; D gene ambiguous. This CDR3 region has 15 residues. V was pared by 3 bases and J by 7 bases, with 16 bases between. Germline CDR1 SGDLS, CDR2 YYNGEE. The CDR3 nucleotides are TGTGCCAGCAGCGGCCGACCGATTGGCGGCGGGGAGCTGTTTTTT. It translates to CASSGRPIGGGELFF.

This sequence joins TRBV5-1 and TRBJ1-1, with D perhaps TRBD1 (5 bases). Germline CDR1 and CDR2: SGHRS and YFSETQ. Trimming took off 2 bases at V and 0 bases at J, with 8 bases between the two ends. This CDR3 is 14 amino acids long. The chain's CDR3 is CASSFDSLNTEAFF. The CDR3 DNA reads as TGCGCCAGCAGCTTCGACAGCCTGAACACTGAAGCTTTCTTT.

This clone was seen a few times. The V gene is TRBV7-2, the J gene TRBJ1-1, with a possible D match to TRBD1 (6 bases). This CDR3 is 13 amino acids long. Germline values: CDR1 SGHTA, CDR2 FQGNSA. V was pared by 10 bases and J by 0 bases, with 12 bases between. CDR3 amino acids: CAITRGLNTEAFF. CDR3 DNA sequence: TGTGCCATTACCAGGGGACTGAACACTGAAGCTTTCTTT.

The CDR3 reads CASSPVKSLSGGASYNEQFF. CDR3 nucleotide sequence: TGTGCCAGCAGCCCCGTTAAGAGCCTTAGCGGGGGGGCCTCTTACAATGAGCAGTTCTTC. The rearrangement links TRBV5-8 to TRBJ2-1; 11 positions match TRBD2. Germline CDR1 is SGHTS and CDR2 is YDEGEE. V shed 4 bases, J shed 4 bases, and the junction held 19 bases outside the gene matches. The length of the CDR3 is 20 residues. Looking up the rest from reference TRBV5-8 and TRBJ2-1 gives the full variable domain: EAGVTQSPTHLIKTRGQQATLRCSPISGHTSVYWYQQALGLGLQFLLWYDEGEERNRGNFPPRFSGRQFPNYSSELNVNALELEDSALYLCASSPVKSLSGGASYNEQFFGPGTRLTVL.

The chain is built from TRBV4-1 and TRBJ2-2; TRBD1 agrees at 9 bases. V trimming: 4 bases; J trimming: 3 bases; junction bases outside the gene matches: 9. Germline loops: CDR1 MGHRA, CDR2 YSYEKL. There are 17 residues in the CDR3. CDR3 sequence reads: CASSRGTGFGYTGELFF. CDR3 DNA sequence: TGCGCCAGCAGCCGAGGGACAGGGTTTGGGTACACCGGGGAGCTGTTTTTT.

This chain's CDR3 is CATSGSGGTNEQFF. In DNA form, the CDR3 reads TGTGCCACCAGTGGCAGCGGGGGGACCAATGAGCAGTTCTTC. The chain combines TRBV24-1 with TRBJ2-1, with 9 bases identical to TRBD2. V shed 5 bases and J 6 bases; nucleotides not matched to a gene: 4. This CDR3 has 14 residues. CDR1 and CDR2 from the germline V gene are KGHDR and SFDVKD.

At least ten counts were recorded for this clone. This sequence joins TRBV7-9 and TRBJ2-5; 7 nucleotides match TRBD2. The V gene's germline CDR1 is SEHNR and CDR2 FQNEAQ (reference sequence). After removal of 3 bases from V and 2 bases from J, the junction contained 3 bases not matched to a gene. This CDR3 comprises 14 residues. CDR3 loop: CASSFGGGQETQYF. CDR3 in DNA: TGTGCCAGCAGCTTCGGCGGGGGACAAGAGACCCAGTACTTC. The full variable domain, its missing parts supplied by reference TRBV7-9 and TRBJ2-5, is DTGVSQNPRHKITKRGQNVTFRCDPISEHNRLYWYRQTLGQGPEFLTYFQNEAQLEKSRLLSDRFSAERPKGSFSTLEIQRTEQGDSAMYLCASSFGGGQETQYFGPGTRLLVL.

The V and J genes are TRBV7-3 and TRBJ1-2; no clear D. The CDR3 sequence is 14 residues long. V shed 4 bases and J shed 2 bases, with 11 bases lying between them. Per germline, CDR1 SGHTA and CDR2 FQGTGA. The CDR3 nucleotides are TGTGCCAGCAGCTCTCCCGGGAACAACTATGGCTACACCTTC. Protein sequence: CASSSPGNNYGYTF.

The V call is TRBV24-1, the J call TRBJ2-3; D gene uncertain. There are 16 residues in the CDR3. The V end was cut by 9 bases, the J end by 1 base, with 19 bases between. CDR1 KGHDR and CDR2 SFDVKD come from the germline V gene. CDR3 coding DNA: TGTGCCACCTCCCCGGCCCAGCAGGTGGGCACAGATACGCAGTATTTT. It translates to CATSPAQQVGTDTQYF.

The chain is built from TRBV6-5 and TRBJ2-3; TRBD2 might be the D (5 bases). The V end lost 6 bases, the J end lost 0 bases, and 13 bases lay between the germline ends. Germline V CDR1 and CDR2: MNHEY, SVGAGI. The CDR3 contains 15 residues. CDR3 nucleotide sequence: TGTGCCAGCAGCCTGAGGGAACCTAGCACAGATACGCAGTATTTT. Translation gives CASSLREPSTDTQYF.

In this sample, this clone turned up a few times. V gene TRBV5-4 combines with J gene TRBJ1-1, with D possibly TRBD1 on 6 matching bases. Germline-derived CDR1 and CDR2 are SGHNT and YYREEE (reference sequence). This CDR3 is built from 13 residues. Trimming removed 4 bases from V and 5 bases from J, with 12 bases in between. The CDR3 DNA sequence: TGTGCCAGCAGCGGTCTACAGGGTACTGAAGCTTTCTTT. This sequence encodes CASSGLQGTEAFF.

This chain joins TRBV7-9 and TRBJ2-3, with 12 nucleotides matching TRBD2. This CDR3 spans 16 amino acids. The germline gives CDR1 SEHNR, CDR2 FQNEAQ (reference sequence). V was pared by 5 bases and J by 2 bases, with 5 bases of the junction left unmatched. The CDR3 sequence: CASSPRTSGNTDTQYF. The CDR3 bases are TGTGCCAGCAGCCCCCGGACTAGCGGGAACACAGATACGCAGTATTTT.

This chain connects TRBV2 to TRBJ2-1; 11 bases line up with TRBD2. Germline V gene data show CDR1 as SNHLY and CDR2 as FYNNEI. Trimming took 5 bases from V and 4 from J; bases not matched to a gene: 4. The CDR3 runs 15 residues. The CDR3 loop reads CASSTGTSGYNEQFF. Here the CDR3 DNA reads TGTGCCAGCAGTACCGGGACTAGCGGATACAATGAGCAGTTCTTC.

The chain is built from TRBV21-1 and TRBJ1-6; no DNA check was done on the table's D call, TRBD1. TRBV21-1 is tagged as a pseudogene. The CDR3 spans 15 residues. Here the CDR3 reads CASCKGQLYNSPLHF. CDR3 in DNA: TGTGCCAGCTGCAAGGGGCAGCTCTATAATTCACCCCTCCACTTT.

The CDR3 DNA reads as TGTGCCAGCAGTCGGGAACATCGACAGGGGAGAACTGGGGCCAACGTCCTGACTTTC. Its protein product is CASSREHRQGRTGANVLTF. This chain connects TRBV2 to TRBJ2-6; TRBD1 matches 8 bases. V gave up 5 bases and J gave up 2 bases; unmatched junction bases: 14. There are 19 residues in the CDR3. Germline CDR1 reads SNHLY; CDR2 reads FYNNEI.

This clone turned up a few times. In DNA form, the CDR3 reads TGTGCCAGCAGATTTACAGGGATGAGATATAATTCACCCCTCCACTTT. As protein: CASRFTGMRYNSPLHF. V is TRBV27 and J is TRBJ1-6; maybe TRBD1 (6 bases). This CDR3 is 16 amino acids long. Between the trimmed V and J ends, which lost 6 bases and 4 bases, there was a span of 16 bases. Germline lookup yields CDR1 MNHEY and CDR2 SMNVEV (reference sequence).

V is TRBV3-1 (or the pseudogene TRBV3-2) and J is TRBJ1-1; weak D call: TRBD1 (6 bases). Trimming shortened V by 0 bases and J by 3 bases, and 14 bases separated the two germline ends. Germline V lookup: CDR1 LGHDT, CDR2 YNNKEL (reference sequence). This CDR3 has 16 amino acids. CDR3: CASSQDRYGGHTEAFF. CDR3 in DNA: TGTGCCAGCAGCCAAGATAGATACGGGGGGCACACTGAAGCTTTCTTT.

The rearrangement links TRBV6-2 or TRBV6-3 to TRBJ2-3, with 12 positions matching TRBD2. The CDR3 has 16 amino acids. Unmatched junction bases numbered 8, after V lost 6 bases and J lost 4 bases. CDR1 and CDR2 from the germline V gene are MNHEY and SVGEGT. The CDR3 sequence is CASRPLAGGPSDTQYF. CDR3 sequence (DNA): TGTGCCAGCAGGCCTCTAGCGGGGGGGCCGTCAGATACGCAGTATTTT.

CDR3 amino acids: CASSQDRDYGGGAQFF. The DNA of the CDR3 is TGTGCCAGCAGCCAAGATAGGGACTATGGGGGTGGGGCGCAGTTCTTC. V is TRBV4-2 and J is TRBJ2-1, with TRBD2 matching 7 bases. Trimming removed 0 bases from V and 12 bases from J; junction bases left unmatched: 14. The CDR3 contains 16 residues. Germline CDR1 and CDR2: LGHNA and YNFKEQ.

In this sample, this clone turned up once. The CDR3 protein is CASSYLRQGNGYTF. The CDR3 region has the DNA TGTGCCAGCAGTTACTTGAGACAGGGGAATGGCTACACCTTC. V gene TRBV6-2 or TRBV6-3 combines with J gene TRBJ1-2; TRBD1 aligns across 8 bases. This CDR3 spans 14 amino acids. CDR1 MNHEY and CDR2 SVGEGT come from the germline V gene. After removal of 1 base from V and 6 bases from J, the junction contained 4 bases not matched to a gene.